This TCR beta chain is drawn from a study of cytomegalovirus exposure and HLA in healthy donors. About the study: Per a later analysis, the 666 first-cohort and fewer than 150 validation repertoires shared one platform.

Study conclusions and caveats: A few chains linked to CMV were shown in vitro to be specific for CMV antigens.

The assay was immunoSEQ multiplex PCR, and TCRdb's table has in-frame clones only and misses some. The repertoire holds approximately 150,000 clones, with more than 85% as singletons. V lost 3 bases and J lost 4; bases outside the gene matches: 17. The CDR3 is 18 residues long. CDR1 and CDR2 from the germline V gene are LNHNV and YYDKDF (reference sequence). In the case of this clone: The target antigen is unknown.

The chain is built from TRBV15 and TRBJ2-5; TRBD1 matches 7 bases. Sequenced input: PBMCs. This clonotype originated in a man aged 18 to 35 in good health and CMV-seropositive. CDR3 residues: CATSRQGVGSYPLETQYF. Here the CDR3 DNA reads TGTGCCACCAGCAGGCAGGGGGTTGGGAGTTACCCTCTAGAGACCCAGTACTTC.